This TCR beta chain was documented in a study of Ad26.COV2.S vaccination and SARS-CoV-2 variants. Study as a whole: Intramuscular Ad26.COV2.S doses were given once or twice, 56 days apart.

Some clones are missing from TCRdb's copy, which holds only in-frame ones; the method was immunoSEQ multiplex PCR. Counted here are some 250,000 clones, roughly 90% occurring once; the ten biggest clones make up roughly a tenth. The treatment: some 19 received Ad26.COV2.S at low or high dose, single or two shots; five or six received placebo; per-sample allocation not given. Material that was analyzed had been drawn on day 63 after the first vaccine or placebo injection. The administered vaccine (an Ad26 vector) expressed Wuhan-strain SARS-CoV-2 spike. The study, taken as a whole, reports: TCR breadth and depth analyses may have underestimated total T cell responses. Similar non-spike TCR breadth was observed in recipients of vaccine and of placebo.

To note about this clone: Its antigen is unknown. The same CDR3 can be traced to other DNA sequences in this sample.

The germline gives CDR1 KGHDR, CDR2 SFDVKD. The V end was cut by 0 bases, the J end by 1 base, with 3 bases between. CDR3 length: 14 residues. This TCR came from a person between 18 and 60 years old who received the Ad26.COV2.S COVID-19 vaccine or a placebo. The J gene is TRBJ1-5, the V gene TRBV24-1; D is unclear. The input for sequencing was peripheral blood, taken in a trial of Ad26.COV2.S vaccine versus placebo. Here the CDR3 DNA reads TGTGCCACCAGTGATTTGGACAGCAATCAGCCCCAGCATTTT. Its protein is CATSDLDSNQPQHF.